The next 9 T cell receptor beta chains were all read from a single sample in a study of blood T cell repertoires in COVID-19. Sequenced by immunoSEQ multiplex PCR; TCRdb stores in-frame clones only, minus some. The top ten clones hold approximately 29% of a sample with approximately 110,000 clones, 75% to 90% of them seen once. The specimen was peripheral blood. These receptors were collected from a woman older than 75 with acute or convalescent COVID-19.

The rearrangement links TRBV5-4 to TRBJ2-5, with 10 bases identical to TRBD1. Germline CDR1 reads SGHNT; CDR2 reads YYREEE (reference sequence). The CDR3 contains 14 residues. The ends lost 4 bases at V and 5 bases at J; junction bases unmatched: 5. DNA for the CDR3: TGTGCCAGCAGCACTCCGGGACAGGGGGAGACCCAGTACTTC. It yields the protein CASSTPGQGETQYF. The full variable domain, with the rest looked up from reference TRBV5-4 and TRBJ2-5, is ETGVTQSPTHLIKTRGQQVTLRCSSQSGHNTVSWYQQALGQGPQFIFQYYREEENGRGNFPPRFSGLQFPNYSSELNVNALELDDSALYLCASSTPGQGETQYFGPGTRLLVL.

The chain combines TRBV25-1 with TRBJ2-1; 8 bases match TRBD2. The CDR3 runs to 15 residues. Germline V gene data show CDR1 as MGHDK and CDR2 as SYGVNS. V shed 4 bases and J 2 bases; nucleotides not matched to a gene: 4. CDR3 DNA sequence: TGTGCCAGCAGTGTTGGCGGGGGGCCCTACAATGAGCAGTTCTTC. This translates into CASSVGGGPYNEQFF.

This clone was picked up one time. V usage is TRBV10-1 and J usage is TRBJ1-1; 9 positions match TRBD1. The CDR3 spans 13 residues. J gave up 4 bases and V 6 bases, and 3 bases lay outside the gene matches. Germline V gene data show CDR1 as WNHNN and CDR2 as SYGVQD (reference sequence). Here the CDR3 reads CASSPDRGTEAFF. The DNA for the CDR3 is TGCGCCAGCAGCCCGGACAGGGGCACTGAAGCTTTCTTT.

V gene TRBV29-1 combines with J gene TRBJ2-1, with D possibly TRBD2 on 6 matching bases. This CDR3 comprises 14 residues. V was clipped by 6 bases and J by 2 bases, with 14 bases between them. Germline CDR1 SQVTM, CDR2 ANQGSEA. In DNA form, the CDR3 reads TGCAGCGTAGGTAGCGGAATTGCCTACAATGAGCAGTTCTTC. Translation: CSVGSGIAYNEQFF.

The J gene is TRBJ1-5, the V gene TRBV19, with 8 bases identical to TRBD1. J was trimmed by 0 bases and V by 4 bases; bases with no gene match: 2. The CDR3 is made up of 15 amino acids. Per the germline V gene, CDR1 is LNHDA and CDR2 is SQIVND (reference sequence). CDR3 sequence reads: CASSTGGISNQPQHF. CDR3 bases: TGTGCCAGTAGTACAGGGGGCATTAGCAATCAGCCCCAGCATTTT.

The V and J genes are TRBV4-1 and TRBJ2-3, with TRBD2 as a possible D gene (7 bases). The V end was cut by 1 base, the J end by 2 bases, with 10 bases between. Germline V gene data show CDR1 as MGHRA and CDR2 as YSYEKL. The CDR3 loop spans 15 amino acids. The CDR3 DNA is TGCGCCAGCAGCCAAGGGGGGGGCTACACAGATACGCAGTATTTT. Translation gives CASSQGGGYTDTQYF.

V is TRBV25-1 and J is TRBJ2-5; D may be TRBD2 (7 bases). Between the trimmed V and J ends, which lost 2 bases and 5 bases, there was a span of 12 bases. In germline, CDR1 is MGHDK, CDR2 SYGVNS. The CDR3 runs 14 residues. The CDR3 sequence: CASSEGGGGETQYF. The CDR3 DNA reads TGTGCCAGCAGTGAAGGGGGGGGCGGTGAGACCCAGTACTTC.

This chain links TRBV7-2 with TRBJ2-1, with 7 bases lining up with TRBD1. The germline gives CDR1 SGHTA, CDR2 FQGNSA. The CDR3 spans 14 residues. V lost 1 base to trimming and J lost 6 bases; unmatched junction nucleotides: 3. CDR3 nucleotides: TGTGCCAGCAGCTTAGGGACAGGCCTCAATGAGCAGTTCTTC. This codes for CASSLGTGLNEQFF.

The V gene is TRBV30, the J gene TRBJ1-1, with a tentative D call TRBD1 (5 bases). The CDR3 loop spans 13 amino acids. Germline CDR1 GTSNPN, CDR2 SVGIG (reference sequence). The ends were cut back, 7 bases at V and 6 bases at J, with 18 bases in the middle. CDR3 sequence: CAYLRTGLSEAFF. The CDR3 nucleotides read TGTGCCTACCTGCGGACGGGACTTTCTGAAGCTTTCTTT. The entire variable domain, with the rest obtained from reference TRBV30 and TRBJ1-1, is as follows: SQTIHQWPATLVQPVGSPLSLECTVEGTSNPNLYWYRQAAGRGLQLLFYSVGIGQISSEVPQNLSASRPQDRQFILSSKKLLLSDSGFYLCAYLRTGLSEAFFGQGTRLTVV.